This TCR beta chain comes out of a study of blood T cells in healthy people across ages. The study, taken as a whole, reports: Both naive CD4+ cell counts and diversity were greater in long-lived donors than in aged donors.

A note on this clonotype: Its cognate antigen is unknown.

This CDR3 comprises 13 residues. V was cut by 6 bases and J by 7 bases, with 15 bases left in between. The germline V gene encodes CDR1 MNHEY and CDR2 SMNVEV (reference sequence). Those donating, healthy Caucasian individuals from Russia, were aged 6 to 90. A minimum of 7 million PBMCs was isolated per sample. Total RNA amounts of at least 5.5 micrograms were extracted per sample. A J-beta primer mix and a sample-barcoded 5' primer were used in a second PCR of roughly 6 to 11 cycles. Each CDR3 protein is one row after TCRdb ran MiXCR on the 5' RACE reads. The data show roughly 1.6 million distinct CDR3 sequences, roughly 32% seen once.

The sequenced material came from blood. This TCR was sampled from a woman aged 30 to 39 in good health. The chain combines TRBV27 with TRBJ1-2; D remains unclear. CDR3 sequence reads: CASSSYSDCGYTF. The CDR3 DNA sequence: TGTGCCAGCAGCTCGTACTCGGACTGTGGCTACACCTTC.